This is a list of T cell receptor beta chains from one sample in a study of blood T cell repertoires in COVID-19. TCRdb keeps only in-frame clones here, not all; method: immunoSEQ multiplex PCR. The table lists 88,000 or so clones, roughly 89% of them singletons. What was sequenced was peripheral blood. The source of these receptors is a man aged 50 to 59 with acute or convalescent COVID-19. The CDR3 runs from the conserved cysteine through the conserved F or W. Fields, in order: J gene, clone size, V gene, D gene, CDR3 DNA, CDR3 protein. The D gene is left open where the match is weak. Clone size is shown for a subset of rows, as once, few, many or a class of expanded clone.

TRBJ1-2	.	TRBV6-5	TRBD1	TGTGCCAGCAGTTACACCGGACAGGGCCAAGGCTACACCTTC	CASSYTGQGQGYTF
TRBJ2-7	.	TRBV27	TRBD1	TGTGCCAGCAGTTTAGGACAGGGGGCGGGGGAGCAGTACTTC	CASSLGQGAGEQYF
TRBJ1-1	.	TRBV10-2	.	TGCGCCAGCAGTGATCTGCTCGGGGGAATGGGGACGACTGAAGCTTTCTTT	CASSDLLGGMGTTEAFF
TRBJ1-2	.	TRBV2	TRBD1	TGTGCCAGCAGTGAATGGGACAGGGCCTATGGCTACACCTTC	CASSEWDRAYGYTF
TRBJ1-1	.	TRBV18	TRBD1	TGTGCCAGCTCACCACGGGACAGGGAATTTACCACTGAAGCTTTCTTT	CASSPRDREFTTEAFF
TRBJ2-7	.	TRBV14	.	TGTGCCAGCAGCCAAGAGCGGGGTTCCTACGAGCAGTACTTC	CASSQERGSYEQYF
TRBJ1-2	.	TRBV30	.	TGTGCCTGGCAAGGAAGGAGCTATGGCTACACCTTC	CAWQGRSYGYTF
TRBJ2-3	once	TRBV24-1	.	TGTGCCACCAGTGATAGTAAACATTCCACAGATACGCAGTATTTT	CATSDSKHSTDTQYF
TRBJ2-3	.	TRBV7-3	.	TGTGCCAGCAGCTCGGGGACTCTGGGGAGCACAGATACGCAGTATTTT	CASSSGTLGSTDTQYF
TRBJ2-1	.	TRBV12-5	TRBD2	TGTGCTAGTGGTATAGCGGGGGAGAACAATGAGCAGTTCTTC	CASGIAGENNEQFF
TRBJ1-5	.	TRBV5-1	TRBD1	TGCGCCAGCAGAAAGGGGACAGGGGAAGGTCAGCCCCAGCATTTT	CASRKGTGEGQPQHF
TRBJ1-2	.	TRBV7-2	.	TGTGCCAGCAGCTTAGCGCCTGTAACGGGCTATGGCTACACCTTC	CASSLAPVTGYGYTF
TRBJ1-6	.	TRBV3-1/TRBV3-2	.	TGTGCCAGCAGCCAAGATTGTTGCAAGCCTTACCTGTATGATTCACCCCTCCACTTT	CASSQDCCKPYLYDSPLHF
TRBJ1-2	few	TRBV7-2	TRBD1	TGTGCCAGCAGCAACGACAGGGGCGAGTCCTATGGCTACACCTTC	CASSNDRGESYGYTF
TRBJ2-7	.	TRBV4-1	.	TGCGCCACCACCCAAAGAGTACGGAGCTACGAGCAGTACTTC	CATTQRVRSYEQYF
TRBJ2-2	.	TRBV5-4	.	TGTGCCAGCAGCGCCGGGACTCTCGGCACCGGGGAGCTGTTTTTT	CASSAGTLGTGELFF
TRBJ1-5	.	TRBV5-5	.	TGTGCCAGCAGCCCCGCCGGGAGTAGCAATCAGCCCCAGCATTTT	CASSPAGSSNQPQHF
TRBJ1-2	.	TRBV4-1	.	TGCGCCAGCAGCCAAGTTCCAGGGACTCCCTATGGCTACACCTTC	CASSQVPGTPYGYTF
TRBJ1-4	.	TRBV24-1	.	TGTGCCACCCAGGGTACTAATGAAAAACTGTTTTTT	CATQGTNEKLFF
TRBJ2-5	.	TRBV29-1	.	TGCAGCGTTAGACAGTTGGGGACCCAGTACTTC	CSVRQLGTQYF
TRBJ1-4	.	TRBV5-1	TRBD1	TGCGCCAGCAGCTTCGGGACAGGGGCTGAAAAACTGTTTTTT	CASSFGTGAEKLFF
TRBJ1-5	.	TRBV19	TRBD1	TGTGCCAGTAGTTCCAAGGACAGGGGCCGTAGCAATCAGCCCCAGCATTTT	CASSSKDRGRSNQPQHF
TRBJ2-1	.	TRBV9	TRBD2	TGTGCCAGCAGCGACGGGACTAGCTTCGATGAGCAGTTCTTC	CASSDGTSFDEQFF
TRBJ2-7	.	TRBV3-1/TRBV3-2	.	TGTGCCAGCAGCCAAGGGAGAGGCGGGCGGCGATCCTACGAGCAGTACTTC	CASSQGRGGRRSYEQYF
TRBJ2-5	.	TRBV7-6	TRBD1	TGTGCCAGCAGCCGAAACAGGGGGAGGTCGGAGACCCAGTACTTC	CASSRNRGRSETQYF
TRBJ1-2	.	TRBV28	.	TGTGCCAGCAGAGGACAGCCTATGGACTACACCTTC	CASRGQPMDYTF
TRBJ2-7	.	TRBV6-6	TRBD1	TGTGCCAGCAGACTTCAGGGGGCCGAGCAGTACTTC	CASRLQGAEQYF
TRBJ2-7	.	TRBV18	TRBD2	TGTGCCAGCTCACCCCTACGAACTAGCGGGAGCTCGGCCTACGAGCAGTACTTC	CASSPLRTSGSSAYEQYF
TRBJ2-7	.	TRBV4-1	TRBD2	TGCGCCAGCAGAGAGGGGTCAGCGGGAGTCTACGAGCAGTACTTC	CASREGSAGVYEQYF
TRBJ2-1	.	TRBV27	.	TGTGCCAGCAGTTTAATGGACTCGTACAATGAGCAGTTCTTC	CASSLMDSYNEQFF
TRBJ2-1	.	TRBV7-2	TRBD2	TGTGCCAGCAGGTGGGTACTAGCGGGGGGCATCTCCTACAATGAGCAGTTCTTC	CASRWVLAGGISYNEQFF
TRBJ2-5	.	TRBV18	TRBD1	TGTGCCAGCTCACCGGGACAGGGAGGGTCAGGGACCCAGTACTTC	CASSPGQGGSGTQYF
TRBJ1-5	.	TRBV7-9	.	TGTGCCAGCAGCTTATCAGGACTGCCCCAGCATTTT	CASSLSGLPQHF
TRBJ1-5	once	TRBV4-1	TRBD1	TGCGCCAGCAGCCCGGGGACAGTTAGCAATCAGCCCCAGCATTTT	CASSPGTVSNQPQHF
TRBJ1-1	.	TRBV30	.	TGTGCCTGGAACCCCGACAGTAACACTGAAGCTTTCTTT	CAWNPDSNTEAFF
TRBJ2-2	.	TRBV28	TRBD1	TGTGCCAGCAGGACAGGGGGGTTCGGGGAGCTGTTTTTT	CASRTGGFGELFF
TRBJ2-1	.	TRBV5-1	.	TGCGCCAGCAGCCCCAGAGGATTGGGTGAGCAGTTCTTC	CASSPRGLGEQFF
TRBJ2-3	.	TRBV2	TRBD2	TGTGCCAGCAGTGTGTTGGCGGGGGACACAGATACGCAGTATTTT	CASSVLAGDTDTQYF
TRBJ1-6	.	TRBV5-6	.	TGTGCCAGCAGCCCGTCGACAGAGAGCTCCTATAATTCACCCCTCCACTTT	CASSPSTESSYNSPLHF